The source of this T cell receptor beta chain is a study of blood T cell repertoires in COVID-19. On the study more broadly: The United States, Italy and Spain supplied acute and convalescent COVID-19 samples. In each case, the material was cDNA or gDNA derived from T cells, B-cell-depleted T cells, or PBMCs.

The CDR3 is 15 residues long. Germline V gene sequence: CDR1 ENHRY, CDR2 SYGVKD. V lost 6 bases, J lost 2 bases, and 8 bases stayed unmatched. Original data processing: Using reference gene primer amplification, nucleated cell counts were estimated. Some clones are missing from TCRdb's copy, which holds only in-frame ones; the method was immunoSEQ multiplex PCR. V and J calls and clone size follow that table, whereas D and trimming were derived from the DNA. The profile shows more than 200,000 clones, more than 65% of them singletons. The sequence derives from a woman in her thirties or forties with active or convalescent COVID-19. The sequenced material came from peripheral blood. V and J are TRBV10-3 and TRBJ2-3, with TRBD2 matching 7 bases. The CDR3 loop is CAISFGGGYTDTQYF. The CDR3 DNA sequence: TGTGCCATCAGCTTTGGGGGGGGATACACAGATACGCAGTATTTT.